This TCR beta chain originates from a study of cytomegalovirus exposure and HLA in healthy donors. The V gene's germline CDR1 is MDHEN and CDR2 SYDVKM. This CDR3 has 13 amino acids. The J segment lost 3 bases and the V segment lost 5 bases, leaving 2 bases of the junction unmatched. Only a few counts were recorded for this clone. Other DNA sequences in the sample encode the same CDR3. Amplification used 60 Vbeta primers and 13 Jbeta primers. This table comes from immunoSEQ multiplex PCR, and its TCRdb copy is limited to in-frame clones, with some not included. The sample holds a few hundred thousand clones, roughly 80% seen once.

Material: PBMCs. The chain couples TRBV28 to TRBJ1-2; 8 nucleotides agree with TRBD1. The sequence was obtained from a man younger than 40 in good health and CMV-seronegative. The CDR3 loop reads CASSETGDYGYTF. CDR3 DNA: TGTGCCAGCAGTGAGACAGGGGACTATGGCTACACCTTC.